Listed below are T cell receptor beta chains from one sample, sequenced in a study of CD8 T cells in ankylosing spondylitis. TCRdb re-derived calls from the 5' RACE reads in MiXCR, one entry per CDR3 protein. The profile covers just over 300,000 distinct CDR3 sequences, with less than 25% appearing a single time and 3.5% taken by the ten largest. The sequenced sample consisted of blood, either unsorted or a sorted T cell fraction (not recorded which). Every receptor here comes from a female donor with ankylosing spondylitis or in good health (not recorded which). Both conserved end residues are part of each CDR3. A D gene is named only where the DNA matches it firmly. Rows give clone size only sometimes, using once, few, many, or a class for an expanded clone.

cdr3_nt | cdr3_aa | clone_size | v_call | d_call | j_call
TGTGCCAGCTCAGGGGACGTGAACTATGGCTACACCTTC | CASSGDVNYGYTF | few | TRBV18 | . | TRBJ1-2
TGTGCCAGCAGCCCGACCGGACAGGGAGTGTACATTCAGTACTTC | CASSPTGQGVYIQYF | few | TRBV7-2 | TRBD1 | TRBJ2-4
TGTGCCAGCAGTCCCGGGACGGAGACTGAAGCTTTCTTT | CASSPGTETEAFF | . | TRBV6-1 | . | TRBJ1-1
TGCGCCAGCAGCTTTCAGGGGGACATTCAGTACTTC | CASSFQGDIQYF | many | TRBV5-1 | TRBD1 | TRBJ2-4
TGTGCCAGCAGTTACCGGAGACTAGTTGGGACCGGGGAGCTGTTTTTT | CASSYRRLVGTGELFF | . | TRBV6-5 | . | TRBJ2-2
TGCAGCGTTGGCGGGACAGGGCCTCAAGAGACCCAGTACTTC | CSVGGTGPQETQYF | many | TRBV29-1 | TRBD1 | TRBJ2-5
TGTGCCAGCAGCCAACTAGCGGACGATGAGCAGTTCTTC | CASSQLADDEQFF | many | TRBV4-2 | TRBD2 | TRBJ2-1
TGTGCCAGCAGCCGTGGACTAGCGGGAGCGGCCGGGGAGCTGTTTTTT | CASSRGLAGAAGELFF | . | TRBV7-3 | TRBD2 | TRBJ2-2
TGTGCCGGCCGCGGGCCAATCCTCACCGGGGAGCTGTTTTTT | CAGRGPILTGELFF | few | TRBV30 | . | TRBJ2-2
TGCAGTGCTAGAGGATTTCGGGAGGGCCCATGGGAGCAGTACTTC | CSARGFREGPWEQYF | few | TRBV20-1 | TRBD2 | TRBJ2-7
TGTGCCATCAGCCTAGCGGGAGCTACGAATACGCAGTATTTT | CAISLAGATNTQYF | few | TRBV10-3 | TRBD2 | TRBJ2-3
TGTGCCAGCAGCCAGGACAGAAACGGTCAGCCCCAGCATTTT | CASSQDRNGQPQHF | few | TRBV7-2 | . | TRBJ1-5
TGTGCCAGCAGCATCTCGCGGCTCGGTGAGCAGTTCTTC | CASSISRLGEQFF | . | TRBV5-6 | . | TRBJ2-1
TGTGCCAGCTCGGCGCTAGCGGGGCAATACAATGAGCAGTTCTTC | CASSALAGQYNEQFF | few | TRBV6-2/TRBV6-3 | TRBD2 | TRBJ2-1
TGTGCCACCAGTGGCCTCGGCACAGATACGCAGTATTTT | CATSGLGTDTQYF | few | TRBV24-1 | . | TRBJ2-3
TGCAGTGCTGGTGTCTCGAGCATTCAGTACTTC | CSAGVSSIQYF | few | TRBV20-1 | . | TRBJ2-4
TGTGCCAGCAGGTGGGCCTACAGGGGGCGGTCCTACAATGAGCAGTTCTTC | CASRWAYRGRSYNEQFF | few | TRBV27 | TRBD1 | TRBJ2-1
TGCAGTGCAAACATACAGGGATTGAACACTGAAGCTTTCTTT | CSANIQGLNTEAFF | few | TRBV20-1 | . | TRBJ1-1
TGTGCCAGCAGCTTCAGGACAAGGGGCACCGGGGAGCTGTTTTTT | CASSFRTRGTGELFF | . | TRBV11-3 | . | TRBJ2-2
TGCAGTGCGGTACAGGGGGCCTTTAATGAGCAGTTCTTC | CSAVQGAFNEQFF | . | TRBV20-1 | TRBD1 | TRBJ2-1
TGTGCCACCAGCTTCCGGGCGGTTCAAGGAGATACGCAGTATTTT | CATSFRAVQGDTQYF | . | TRBV15 | . | TRBJ2-3
TGCAGCGTCCACCTTAGAAGGGGGCAAGAGACCCAGTACTTC | CSVHLRRGQETQYF | many | TRBV29-1 | . | TRBJ2-5
TGTGCCAGCAGTCGGGCGGGAGGGGAGTCCTACAATGAGCAGTTCTTC | CASSRAGGESYNEQFF | few | TRBV5-4 | TRBD2 | TRBJ2-1
TGTGCCAGCATGTCTAGCGCCCTTGATACGCAGTATTTT | CASMSSALDTQYF | . | TRBV6-2/TRBV6-3 | . | TRBJ2-3
TGTGCCAGCGTCTTAGCGCAGGAGGGGAAAGCTTTCTTT | CASVLAQEGKAFF | . | TRBV7-2 | . | TRBJ1-1
TGTGCCAGCAGTCCCCCCCGAGCCCTGGGGAATGAGCAGTTCTTC | CASSPPRALGNEQFF | . | TRBV28 | . | TRBJ2-1
TGTGCCAGCAGCTTTGACGACGGGGTTGGAAATGAGCAGTTCTTC | CASSFDDGVGNEQFF | . | TRBV7-3 | . | TRBJ2-1
TGTGCCATCAGTGAGGGACTTCGGAATGAGCAGTTCTTC | CAISEGLRNEQFF | many | TRBV10-3 | . | TRBJ2-1
TGTGCCAAACATCAGGAGCGGTCCTCCACAGATACGCAGTATTTT | CAKHQERSSTDTQYF | . | TRBV9 | . | TRBJ2-3